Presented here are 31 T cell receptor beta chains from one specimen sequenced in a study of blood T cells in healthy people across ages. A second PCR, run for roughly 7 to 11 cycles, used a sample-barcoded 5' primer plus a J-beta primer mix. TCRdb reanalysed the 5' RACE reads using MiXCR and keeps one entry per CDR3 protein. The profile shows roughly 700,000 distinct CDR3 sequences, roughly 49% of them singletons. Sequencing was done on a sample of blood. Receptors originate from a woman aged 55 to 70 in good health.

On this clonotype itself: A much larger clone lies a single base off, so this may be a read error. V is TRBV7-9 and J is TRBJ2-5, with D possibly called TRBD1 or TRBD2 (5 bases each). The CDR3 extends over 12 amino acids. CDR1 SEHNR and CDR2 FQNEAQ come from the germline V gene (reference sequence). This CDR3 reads CSSSSPGREQYF. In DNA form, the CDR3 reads TGTTCCAGCAGCTCCCCAGGGAGAGAGCAGTACTTC.

The CDR3 loop is CSARAAGRVNTEAFF. The CDR3 DNA reads as TGCAGTGCTAGAGCCGCGGGCAGGGTGAACACTGAAGCTTTCTTT. The chain links TRBV20-1 to TRBJ1-1, with D possibly being TRBD1 (5 bases). The germline CDR1 and CDR2 sequences are DFQATT and SNEGSKA (reference sequence). The V and J ends lost 1 base and 0 bases respectively, with 12 bases between them. The CDR3 loop spans 15 amino acids.

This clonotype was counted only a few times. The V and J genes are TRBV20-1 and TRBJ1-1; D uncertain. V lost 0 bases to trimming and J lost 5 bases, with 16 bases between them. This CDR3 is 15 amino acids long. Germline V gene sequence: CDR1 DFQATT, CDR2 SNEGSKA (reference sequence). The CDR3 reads CSARERFVKVTEAFF. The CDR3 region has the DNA TGCAGTGCTAGAGAGAGGTTCGTGAAGGTGACTGAAGCTTTCTTT.

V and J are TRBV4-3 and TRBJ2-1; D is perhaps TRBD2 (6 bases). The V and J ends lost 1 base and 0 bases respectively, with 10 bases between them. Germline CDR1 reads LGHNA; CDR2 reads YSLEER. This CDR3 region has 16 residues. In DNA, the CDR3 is TGCGCCAGCAGCCAAGCGGCGGGAAACTCCTACAATGAGCAGTTCTTC. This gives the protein CASSQAAGNSYNEQFF.

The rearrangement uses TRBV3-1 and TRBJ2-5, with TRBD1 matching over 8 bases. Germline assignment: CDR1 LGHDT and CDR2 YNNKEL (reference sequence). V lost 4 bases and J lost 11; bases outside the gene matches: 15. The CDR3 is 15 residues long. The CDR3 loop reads CASSPEQGEGSEQYF. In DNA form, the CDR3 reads TGTGCCAGCAGCCCAGAACAGGGGGAAGGCAGTGAGCAGTACTTC.

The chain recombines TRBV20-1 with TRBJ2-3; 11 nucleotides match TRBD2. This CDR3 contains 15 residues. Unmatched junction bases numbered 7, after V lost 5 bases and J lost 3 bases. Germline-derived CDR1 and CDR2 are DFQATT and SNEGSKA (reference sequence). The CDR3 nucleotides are TGCAGTGCTCCGACTAGCGGGATGGGTACAGATACGCAGTATTTT. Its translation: CSAPTSGMGTDTQYF.

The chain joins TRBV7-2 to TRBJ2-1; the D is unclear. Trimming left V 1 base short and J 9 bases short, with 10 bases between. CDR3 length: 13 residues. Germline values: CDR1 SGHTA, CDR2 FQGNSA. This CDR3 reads CASSLDGNFEQFF. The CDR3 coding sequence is TGTGCCAGCAGCTTAGATGGGAATTTTGAGCAGTTCTTC. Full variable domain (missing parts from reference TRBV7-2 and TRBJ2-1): GAGVSQSPSNKVTEKGKDVELRCDPISGHTALYWYRQSLGQGLEFLIYFQGNSAPDKSGLPSDRFSAERTGGSVSTLTIQRTQQEDSAVYLCASSLDGNFEQFFGPGTRLTVL.

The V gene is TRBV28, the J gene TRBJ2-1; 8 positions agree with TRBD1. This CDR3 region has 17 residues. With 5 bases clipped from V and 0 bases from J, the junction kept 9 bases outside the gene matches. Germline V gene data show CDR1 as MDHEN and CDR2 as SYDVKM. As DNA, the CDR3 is TGTGCCAGCAGTCTAGGGACAGGACAACTCTCCTACAATGAGCAGTTCTTC. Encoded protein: CASSLGTGQLSYNEQFF.

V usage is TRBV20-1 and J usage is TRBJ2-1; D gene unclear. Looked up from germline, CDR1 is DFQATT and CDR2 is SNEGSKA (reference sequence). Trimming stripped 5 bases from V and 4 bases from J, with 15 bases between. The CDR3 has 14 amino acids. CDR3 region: CSAPRSAGYNEQFF. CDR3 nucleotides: TGCAGTGCTCCGCGGTCAGCCGGATACAATGAGCAGTTCTTC.

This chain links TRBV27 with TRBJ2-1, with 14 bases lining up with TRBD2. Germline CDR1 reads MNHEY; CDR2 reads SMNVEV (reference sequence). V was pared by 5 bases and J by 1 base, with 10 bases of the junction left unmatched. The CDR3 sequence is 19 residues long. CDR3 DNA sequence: TGTGCCAGCAGTCCAACCGGGACTAGCGGGAGATTATCCTACAATGAGCAGTTCTTC. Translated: CASSPTGTSGRLSYNEQFF.

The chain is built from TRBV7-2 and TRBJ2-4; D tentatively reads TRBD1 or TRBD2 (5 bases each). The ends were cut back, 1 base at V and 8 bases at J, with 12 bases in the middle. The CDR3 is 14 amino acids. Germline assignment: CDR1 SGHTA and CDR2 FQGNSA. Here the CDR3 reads CASSLDYRGDIQYF. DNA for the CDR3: TGTGCCAGCAGCTTAGATTATAGGGGAGACATTCAGTACTTC.

This CDR3 reads CSARTPGTRGSEQYF. DNA for the CDR3: TGCAGTGCTAGAACTCCCGGGACTAGAGGGAGCGAGCAGTACTTC. The V and J genes are TRBV20-1 and TRBJ2-7; 8 bases agree with TRBD2. The V gene's germline CDR1 is DFQATT and CDR2 SNEGSKA (reference sequence). The junction had 12 bases not matched to a gene; V was cut back by 2 bases and J by 6 bases. The CDR3 sequence is 15 residues long.

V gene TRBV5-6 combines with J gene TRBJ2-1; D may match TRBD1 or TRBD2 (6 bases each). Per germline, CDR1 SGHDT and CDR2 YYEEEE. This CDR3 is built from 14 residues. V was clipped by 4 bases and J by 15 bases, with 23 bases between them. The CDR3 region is CASSTGASRDQRFF. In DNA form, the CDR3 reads TGTGCCAGCAGCACGGGGGCCTCCCGGGACCAGAGGTTCTTC.

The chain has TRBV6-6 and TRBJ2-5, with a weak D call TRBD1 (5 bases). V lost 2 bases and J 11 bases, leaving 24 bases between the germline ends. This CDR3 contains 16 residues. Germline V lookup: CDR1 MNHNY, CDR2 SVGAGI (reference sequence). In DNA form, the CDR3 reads TGTGCCAGCAGTTACAGCAGGGTAATTCGGAACAATGAGCAGTACTTC. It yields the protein CASSYSRVIRNNEQYF.

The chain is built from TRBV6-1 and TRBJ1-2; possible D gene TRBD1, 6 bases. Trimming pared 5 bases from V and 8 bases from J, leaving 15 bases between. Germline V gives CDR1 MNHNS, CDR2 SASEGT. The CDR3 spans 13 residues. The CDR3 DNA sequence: TGTGCCAGCAGTTCCCGACAGGCCGGAGGCTACACCTTC. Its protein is CASSSRQAGGYTF.

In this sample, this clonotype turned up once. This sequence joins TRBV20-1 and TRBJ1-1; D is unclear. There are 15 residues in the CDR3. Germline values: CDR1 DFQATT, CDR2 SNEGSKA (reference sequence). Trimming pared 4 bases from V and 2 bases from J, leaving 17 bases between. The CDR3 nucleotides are TGCAGTGCTAAATTTTCCCCCGGGCCCAACACTGAAGCTTTCTTT. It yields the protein CSAKFSPGPNTEAFF.

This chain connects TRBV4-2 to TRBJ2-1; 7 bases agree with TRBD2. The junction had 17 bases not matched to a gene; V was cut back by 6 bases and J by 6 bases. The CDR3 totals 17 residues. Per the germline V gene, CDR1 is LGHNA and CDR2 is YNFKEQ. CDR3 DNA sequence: TGTGCCAGCAGACTGTCGGGGGGAAACCCCAGAGGCAATGAGCAGTTCTTC. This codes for CASRLSGGNPRGNEQFF.

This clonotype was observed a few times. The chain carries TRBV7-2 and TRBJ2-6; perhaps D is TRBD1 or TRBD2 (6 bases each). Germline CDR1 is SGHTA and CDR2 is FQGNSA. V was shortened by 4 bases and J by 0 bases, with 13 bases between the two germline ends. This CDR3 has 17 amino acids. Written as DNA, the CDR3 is TGTGCCAGCAGCTCCAGAACGGGGGCCTCTGGGGCCAACGTCCTGACTTTC. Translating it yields CASSSRTGASGANVLTF.

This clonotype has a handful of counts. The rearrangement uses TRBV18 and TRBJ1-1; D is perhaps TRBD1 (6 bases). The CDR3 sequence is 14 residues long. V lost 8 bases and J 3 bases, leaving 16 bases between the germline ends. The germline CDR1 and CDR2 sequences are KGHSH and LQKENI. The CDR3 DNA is TGTGCCAGCAGCCAGGGGATGGGGGACACTGAAGCTTTCTTT. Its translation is CASSQGMGDTEAFF.

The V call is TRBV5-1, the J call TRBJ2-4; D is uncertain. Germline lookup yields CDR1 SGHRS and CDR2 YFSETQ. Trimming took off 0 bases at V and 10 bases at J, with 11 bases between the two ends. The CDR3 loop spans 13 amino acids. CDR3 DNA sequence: TGCGCCAGCAGCTTGGACAAGGCCTCGATTCAGTACTTC. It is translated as CASSLDKASIQYF.

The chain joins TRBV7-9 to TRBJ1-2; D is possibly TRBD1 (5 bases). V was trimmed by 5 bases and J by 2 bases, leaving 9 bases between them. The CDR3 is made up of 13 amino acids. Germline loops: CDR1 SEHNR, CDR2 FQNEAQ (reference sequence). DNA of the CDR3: TGTGCCAGCAGCGTGTCAGGGAACTATGGCTACACCTTC. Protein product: CASSVSGNYGYTF.

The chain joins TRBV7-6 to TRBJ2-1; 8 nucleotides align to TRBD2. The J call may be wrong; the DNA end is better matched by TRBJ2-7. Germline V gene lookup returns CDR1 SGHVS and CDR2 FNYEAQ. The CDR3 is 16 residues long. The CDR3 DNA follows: TGTGCCAGCAGCTTAGGGCTTAGCGGGACGTACAATGAGCAGTACTTC. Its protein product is CASSLGLSGTYNEQYF.

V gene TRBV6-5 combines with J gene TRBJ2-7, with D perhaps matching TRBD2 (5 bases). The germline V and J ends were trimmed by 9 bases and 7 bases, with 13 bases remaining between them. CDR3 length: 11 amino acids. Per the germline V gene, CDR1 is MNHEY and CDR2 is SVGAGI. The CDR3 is CASGEYNEQYF. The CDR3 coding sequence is TGTGCCAGTGGGGAGTACAATGAGCAGTACTTC.

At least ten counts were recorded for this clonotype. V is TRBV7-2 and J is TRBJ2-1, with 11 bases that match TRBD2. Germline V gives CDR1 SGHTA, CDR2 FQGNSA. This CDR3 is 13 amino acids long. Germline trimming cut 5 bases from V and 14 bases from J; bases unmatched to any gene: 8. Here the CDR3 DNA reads TGTGCCAGCAGCCCATTGATAGCGGGAGGGGAGTTCTTC. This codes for CASSPLIAGGEFF.

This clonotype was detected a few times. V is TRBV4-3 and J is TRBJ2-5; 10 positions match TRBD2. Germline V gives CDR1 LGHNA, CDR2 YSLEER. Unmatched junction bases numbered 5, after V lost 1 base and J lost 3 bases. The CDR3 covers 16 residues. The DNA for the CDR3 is TGCGCCAGCAGCCAAGCGGGGCTAGCGGGAGAAGAGACCCAGTACTTC. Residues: CASSQAGLAGEETQYF.

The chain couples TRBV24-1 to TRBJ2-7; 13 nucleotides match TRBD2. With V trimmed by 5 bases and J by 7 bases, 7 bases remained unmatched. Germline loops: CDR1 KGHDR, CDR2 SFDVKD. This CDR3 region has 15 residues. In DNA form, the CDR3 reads TGTGCCACCAGTGGAACTAGCGGGAGGGCCGGTGAGCAGTACTTC. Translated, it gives CATSGTSGRAGEQYF.

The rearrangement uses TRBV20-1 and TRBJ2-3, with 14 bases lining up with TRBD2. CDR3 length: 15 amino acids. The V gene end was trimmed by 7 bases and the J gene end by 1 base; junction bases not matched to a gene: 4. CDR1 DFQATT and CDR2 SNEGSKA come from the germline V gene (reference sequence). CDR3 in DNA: TGCAGTGAAATGGGACTAGCGGGAGGCACAGATACGCAGTATTTT. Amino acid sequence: CSEMGLAGGTDTQYF.

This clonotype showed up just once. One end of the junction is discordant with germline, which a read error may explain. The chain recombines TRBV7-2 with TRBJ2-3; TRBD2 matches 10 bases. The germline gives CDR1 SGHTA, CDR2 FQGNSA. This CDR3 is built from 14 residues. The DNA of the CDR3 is TGTGTCAGCAGACTAGCGGGTAGCACAGATACGCAGTATTTT. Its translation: CVSRLAGSTDTQYF.

The CDR3 DNA sequence: TGTGCCAGCAGTCGAGCCGGGACACAAGACAATTCACCCCTCCACTTT. The encoded protein is CASSRAGTQDNSPLHF. The J gene is TRBJ1-6, the V gene TRBV12-3 or TRBV12-4; the D gene is possibly TRBD1 (6 bases). V was clipped by 5 bases and J by 7 bases, with 18 bases between them. The CDR3 extends over 16 amino acids.

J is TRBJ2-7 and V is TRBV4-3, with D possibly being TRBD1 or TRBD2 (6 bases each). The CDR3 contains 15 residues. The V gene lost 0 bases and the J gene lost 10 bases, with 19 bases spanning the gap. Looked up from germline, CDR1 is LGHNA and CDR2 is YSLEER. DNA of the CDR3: TGCGCCAGCAGCCAAGACACATCAGGGGACTTAGTCCAGTACTTC. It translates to CASSQDTSGDLVQYF.

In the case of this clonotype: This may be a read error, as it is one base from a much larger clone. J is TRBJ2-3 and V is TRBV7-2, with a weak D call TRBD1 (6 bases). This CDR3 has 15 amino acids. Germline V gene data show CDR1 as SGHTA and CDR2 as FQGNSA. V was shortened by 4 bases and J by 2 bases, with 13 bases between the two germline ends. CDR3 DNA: TGTGCCAGCAGCTCACAGGGTAGGGACACAGATACGCAGTATTTT. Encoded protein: CASSSQGRDTDTQYF.